What follows are 18 T cell receptor beta chains derived from one specimen sequenced in a study of cytomegalovirus exposure and HLA in healthy donors. The PCR used 60 Vbeta and 13 Jbeta primers. Measured with immunoSEQ multiplex PCR; TCRdb has only the in-frame clones, and not every one. This sample yields some 130,000 clones, of which approximately 79% are seen a single time; 6% to 7.5% belongs to the top ten. The sequencing sample was made of PBMCs. The source is a man aged 35-49 years in good health and CMV-seropositive.

The genes are TRBV2 and TRBJ1-1; D call uncertain. The CDR3 runs to 17 residues. Germline loops: CDR1 SNHLY, CDR2 FYNNEI. V lost 3 bases and J 0 bases, leaving 17 bases between the germline ends. CDR3 protein: CASSDAPRGFMNTEAFF. The CDR3 nucleotides read TGTGCCAGCAGTGACGCCCCCAGAGGGTTTATGAACACTGAAGCTTTCTTT.

The chain links TRBV28 to TRBJ1-5, with D possibly matching TRBD1 (5 bases). V gave up 5 bases and J gave up 6 bases, with 17 bases separating them. This CDR3 is built from 15 residues. Germline assignment: CDR1 MDHEN and CDR2 SYDVKM. CDR3 residues: CASSAPQGRSQPQHF. In DNA form, the CDR3 reads TGTGCCAGCAGTGCCCCCCAGGGAAGAAGTCAGCCCCAGCATTTT.

Concerning this clone itself: The same CDR3 arises from other DNA sequences in this sample as well. This sequence joins TRBV2 and TRBJ2-7; D unresolved. The ends were cut back, 6 bases at V and 4 bases at J, with 4 bases in the middle. CDR3 length: 10 amino acids. The germline V gene encodes CDR1 SNHLY and CDR2 FYNNEI. Here the CDR3 reads CASSLYEQYF. CDR3 DNA: TGTGCCAGCAGCCTGTACGAGCAGTACTTC.

The V and J genes are TRBV7-2 and TRBJ2-7; 9 positions agree with TRBD2. V trimming: 5 bases; J trimming: 0 bases; junction bases outside the gene matches: 5. The CDR3 runs to 15 residues. Germline V CDR1 and CDR2: SGHTA, FQGNSA. CDR3 bases: TGTGCCAGCAGCGTAACAGCGGGAGGCTCCTACGAGCAGTACTTC. Protein product: CASSVTAGGSYEQYF.

DNA for the CDR3: TGTGCCAGCAATAGCGGGAGTTTCCACGAGCAGTACTTC. Its translation: CASNSGSFHEQYF. The J gene is TRBJ2-7, the V gene TRBV6-6, with 9 bases matching TRBD2. The length of the CDR3 is 13 residues. The germline V gene encodes CDR1 MNHNY and CDR2 SVGAGI (reference sequence). Losses at the gene ends were 7 bases for V and 5 bases for J; bases not matched to a gene: 6.

This rearrangement joins TRBV2 to TRBJ2-7, with TRBD1 identical over 8 bases. This CDR3 contains 12 residues. Germline V gives CDR1 SNHLY, CDR2 FYNNEI. Trimming at V came to 6 bases and at J to 5 bases, leaving 3 bases not matched to a gene. As DNA, the CDR3 is TGTGCCAGCAGCAGCAGGGGGCACGAGCAGTACTTC. Protein product: CASSSRGHEQYF.

Only a few counts were recorded for this clone. CDR3 DNA sequence: TGTGCCAGCTCATACAGGGGAGGTTTGGAGACTGAAGCTTTCTTT. Translated, it gives CASSYRGGLETEAFF. The chain recombines TRBV18 with TRBJ1-1; TRBD1 matches at 7 bases. After removal of 5 bases from V and 5 bases from J, the junction contained 11 bases not matched to a gene. This CDR3 contains 15 residues. Per the germline V gene, CDR1 is KGHSH and CDR2 is LQKENI.

The chain has TRBV28 and TRBJ1-1; a possible D gene is TRBD1 (6 bases). The V gene lost 6 bases and the J gene lost 6 bases, with 11 bases spanning the gap. Per germline, CDR1 MDHEN and CDR2 SYDVKM. This CDR3 is 12 amino acids long. The CDR3: CASSRTVPEAFF. CDR3 DNA sequence: TGTGCCAGCAGCAGGACAGTTCCTGAAGCTTTCTTT. Variable domain in full (rest from reference TRBV28 and TRBJ1-1): DVKVTQSSRYLVKRTGEKVFLECVQDMDHENMFWYRQDPGLGLRLIYFSYDVKMKEKGDIPEGYSVSREKKERFSLILESASTNQTSMYLCASSRTVPEAFFGQGTRLTVV.

The chain is built from TRBV29-1 and TRBJ2-2, with D maybe TRBD2 (5 bases). Trimming removed 5 bases from V and 0 bases from J, with 10 bases in between. Germline CDR1 SQVTM, CDR2 ANQGSEA. This CDR3 is built from 14 residues. The CDR3 is CSVSRGSNTGELFF. For the CDR3, the DNA is TGCAGCGTTAGCCGGGGATCGAACACCGGGGAGCTGTTTTTT.

This chain links TRBV20-1 with TRBJ2-5; D gene unclear. The CDR3 length is 11 residues. The germline V and J ends were trimmed by 7 bases and 1 base, with 7 bases remaining between them. Germline CDR1 is DFQATT and CDR2 is SNEGSKA (reference sequence). The CDR3 protein is CSGEFQETQYF. In DNA, the CDR3 is TGCAGTGGCGAATTCCAAGAGACCCAGTACTTC.

This clone was counted only a few times. The chain joins TRBV25-1 to TRBJ1-5; D unclear. Germline CDR1 reads MGHDK; CDR2 reads SYGVNS. The CDR3 is made up of 12 amino acids. With 4 bases removed from V and 2 bases from J, the gap between germline ends came to 3 bases. CDR3 protein: CASSVGNQPQHF. The CDR3 DNA reads TGTGCCAGCAGTGTAGGCAATCAGCCCCAGCATTTT.

The chain combines TRBV7-3 with TRBJ2-1; 8 bases are shared with TRBD1. CDR1 and CDR2 from the germline V gene are SGHTA and FQGTGA. The CDR3 contains 14 residues. Trimming took 5 bases from V and 10 from J; bases not matched to a gene: 10. The CDR3 protein is CASSLAGGKGEQFF. CDR3 nucleotides: TGTGCCAGCAGCCTGGCAGGGGGCAAAGGGGAGCAGTTCTTC.

V and J are TRBV6-1 and TRBJ2-5; D uncertain. Trimming left V 7 bases short and J 1 base short, with 10 bases between. The CDR3 has 13 amino acids. In germline, CDR1 is MNHNS, CDR2 SASEGT. This CDR3 is CASTRRSQETQYF. The CDR3 nucleotides are TGTGCCAGCACCCGGCGGAGCCAAGAGACCCAGTACTTC.

The chain employs TRBV30 and TRBJ1-5; TRBD1 is a possible D gene (6 bases). Trimming stripped 2 bases from V and 3 bases from J, with 8 bases between. This CDR3 region has 13 residues. The V gene's germline CDR1 is GTSNPN and CDR2 SVGIG (reference sequence). CDR3 loop: CAWSLGANQPQHF. DNA for the CDR3: TGTGCCTGGAGTTTGGGGGCCAATCAGCCCCAGCATTTT.

The V gene is TRBV5-1, the J gene TRBJ2-5, with TRBD1 identical over 8 bases. With 3 bases clipped from V and 9 bases from J, the junction kept 10 bases outside the gene matches. Germline assignment: CDR1 SGHRS and CDR2 YFSETQ. This CDR3 is built from 14 residues. The CDR3 here is CASSYWDRLSAQYF. CDR3 DNA: TGCGCCAGCAGCTACTGGGACAGGTTGTCGGCCCAGTACTTC.

The CDR3 protein is CASIVTATDQPQHF. CDR3 DNA sequence: TGTGCCAGCATTGTGACAGCGACGGATCAGCCCCAGCATTTT. This chain connects TRBV6-1 to TRBJ1-5; D might be TRBD1 (5 bases). CDR1 is MNHNS and CDR2 is SASEGT in the germline V gene. V lost 7 bases and J 5 bases, leaving 15 bases between the germline ends. This CDR3 region has 14 residues.

The chain joins TRBV5-3 to TRBJ2-7; the match to TRBD2 covers 7 bases. TRBV5-3 is classed as an ORF, of uncertain function. The CDR3 runs 16 residues. After removal of 1 base from V and 12 bases from J, the junction contained 19 bases not matched to a gene. Here the CDR3 DNA reads TGTGCCAGAAGCTTGTCCCCAATGAGACTAGCAACGGCTACGTACTTC. Encoded protein: CARSLSPMRLATATYF.

The V call is TRBV10-3, the J call TRBJ2-1, with a weak D call TRBD2 (5 bases). Trimming stripped 2 bases from V and 8 bases from J, with 13 bases between. CDR3 length: 14 amino acids. CDR1 and CDR2 (germline): ENHRY, SYGVKD. The CDR3 spells CAISEGRVGDEQFF. The CDR3, as DNA: TGTGCCATCAGTGAGGGGCGGGTTGGGGATGAGCAGTTCTTC.